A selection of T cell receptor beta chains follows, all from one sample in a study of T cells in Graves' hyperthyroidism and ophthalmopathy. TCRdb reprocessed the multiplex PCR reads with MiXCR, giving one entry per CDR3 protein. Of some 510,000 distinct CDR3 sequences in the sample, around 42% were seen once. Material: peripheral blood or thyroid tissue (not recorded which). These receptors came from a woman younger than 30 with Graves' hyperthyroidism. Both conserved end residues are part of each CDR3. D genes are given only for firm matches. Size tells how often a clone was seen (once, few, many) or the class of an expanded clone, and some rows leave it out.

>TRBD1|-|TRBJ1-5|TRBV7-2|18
TGCGCCAGCAGCCAAGACAGGGGAGGGCGGTTTAGCAATCAGCCCCAGCATTTT
CASSQDRGGRFSNQPQHF
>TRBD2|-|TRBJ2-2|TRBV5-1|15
TGCGCCAGCAGTCCGGGAGGTTCGAACACCGGGGAGCTGTTTTTT
CASSPGGSNTGELFF
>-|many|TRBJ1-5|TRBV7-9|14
TGTGCCAGCAGAGCCCCATACAGCAATCAGCCCCAGCATTTT
CASRAPYSNQPQHF
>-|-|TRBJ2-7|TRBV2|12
TGTGCCAGCAGAACTTCTATCGACGAGCAGTACTTC
CASRTSIDEQYF
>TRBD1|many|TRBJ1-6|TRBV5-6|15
TGTGCCAGCAGCCAATCGACAGGGGTCGGGTCACCCCTCCACTTT
CASSQSTGVGSPLHF
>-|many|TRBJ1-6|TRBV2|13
TGTGCCGGGCTAGGGCAGGGAGGTTCACCCCTCCACTTT
CAGLGQGGSPLHF
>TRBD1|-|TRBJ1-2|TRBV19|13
TGTGCCAGTAGTATCGGGACAGGGACTGGCTACACCTTC
CASSIGTGTGYTF
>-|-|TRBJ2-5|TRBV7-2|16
TGTGCCAGCAGCCAAGTAGGACGCCAAAGCACAGATACGCAGTACTTC
CASSQVGRQSTDTQYF
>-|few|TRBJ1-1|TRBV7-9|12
TGTGCCAGCAGCTTAAAGGTCTCTGAAGCTTTCTTT
CASSLKVSEAFF
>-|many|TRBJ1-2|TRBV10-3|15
TGTGCCATCAGTGAGCAAGGACAGACTAACTATGGCTACACCTTC
CAISEQGQTNYGYTF
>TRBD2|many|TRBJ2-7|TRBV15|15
TGTGCCACCAGCAGAGAAAGGGCTAGCGGGAACGAGCAGTACTTC
CATSRERASGNEQYF
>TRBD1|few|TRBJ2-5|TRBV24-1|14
TGTGCCAGCAGTTTAGTGGGGACAGAAGAGACCCAGTACTTC
CASSLVGTEETQYF
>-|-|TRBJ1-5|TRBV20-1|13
TGCAGTGCTAGCGGCAACTACAATCAGCTCCAGCATTTT
CSASGNYNQLQHF
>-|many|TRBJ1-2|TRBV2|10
TGTGCCAGCCATAACGGCGGCTACACCTTC
CASHNGGYTF
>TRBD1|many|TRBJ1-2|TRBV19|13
TGTGCCAGTAGTATCGCAGGGGGCGACGGCTACACCTTC
CASSIAGGDGYTF
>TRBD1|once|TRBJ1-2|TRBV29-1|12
TGCAGCGTTAGGGCAGGGGGCGGTGGCTACACCTTC
CSVRAGGGGYTF
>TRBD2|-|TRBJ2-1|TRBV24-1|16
TGTGCCACCAGTGATCGACTAGCGGGAGTCAACAATGAGCAGTTCTTC
CATSDRLAGVNNEQFF
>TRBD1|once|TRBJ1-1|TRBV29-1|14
TGCAGTGCGGACAGGGCGAGGATGAACACTGAAGCTTTCTTT
CSADRARMNTEAFF
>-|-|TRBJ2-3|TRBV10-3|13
TGTGCCATCAGTGGAAAGGTGACAGATACGCAGTATTTT
CAISGKVTDTQYF
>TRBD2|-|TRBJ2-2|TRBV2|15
TGTGCCAGCAGTGCTTTACTAGCGGGAGAGGGGGAGCTGTTTTTT
CASSALLAGEGELFF
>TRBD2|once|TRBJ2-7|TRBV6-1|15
TGTGCCAGCAGTGCTAGCGGGACTTCCATTTACGAGCAGTACTTC
CASSASGTSIYEQYF
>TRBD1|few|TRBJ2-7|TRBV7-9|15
TGTGCCAGCAGCTCAAACCGGGACAGGTTTTACGAGCAGTACTTC
CASSSNRDRFYEQYF
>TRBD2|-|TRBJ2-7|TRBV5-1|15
TGCGCCAGCAGCCTGGGGAATAGCGGGAGGTCCGAGCAGTACTTC
CASSLGNSGRSEQYF
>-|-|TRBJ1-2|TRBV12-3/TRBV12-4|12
TGTGCCAGCAGTTTATTTATCCAGGGGAGCACCTTC
CASSLFIQGSTF
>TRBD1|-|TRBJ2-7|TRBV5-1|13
TGCGCCAGCAGCTTTGACAGGGGCCACGAGCAGTACTTC
CASSFDRGHEQYF
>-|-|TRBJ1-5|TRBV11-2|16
TGTGCCAGCAGCTTATCATGGGGGCCTAGCAATCAGCCCCAGCATTTT
CASSLSWGPSNQPQHF
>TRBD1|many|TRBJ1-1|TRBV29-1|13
TGCAGCGCGGGACAGGGGGCATGGACTGAAGCTTTCTTT
CSAGQGAWTEAFF
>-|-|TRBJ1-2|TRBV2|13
TGTGCCAGCAAAAACAACCGGGGAGATGGCTACACCTTC
CASKNNRGDGYTF
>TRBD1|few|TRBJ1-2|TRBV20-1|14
TGCAGTGCTAGGCGGGACAGGGGGAACTATGGCTACACCTTC
CSARRDRGNYGYTF
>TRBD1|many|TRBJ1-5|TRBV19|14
TGTGCCAGTAGTAGCAACAGGGGTACCCAGCCCCAGCATTTT
CASSSNRGTQPQHF
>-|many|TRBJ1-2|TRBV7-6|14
TGTGCCAGCGGAGGGACGGGGCTAAACTATGGCTACACCTTC
CASGGTGLNYGYTF
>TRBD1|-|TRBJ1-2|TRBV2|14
TGTGCCAGCAGTTCCGGGACAGACTATTATGGCTACACCTTC
CASSSGTDYYGYTF
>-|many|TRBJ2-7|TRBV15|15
TGTGCCACCAGCAGAGACGTCTTTAGCTCCTACGAGCAGTACTTC
CATSRDVFSSYEQYF
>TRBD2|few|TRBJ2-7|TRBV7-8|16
TGTGCCAGCAGCTTAAGTTTGCCTAGCGGGAGATACGAGCAGTACTTC
CASSLSLPSGRYEQYF
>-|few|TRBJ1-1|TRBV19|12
TGTGCCAGTAAACCTCAGAACACTGAAGCTTTCTTT
CASKPQNTEAFF
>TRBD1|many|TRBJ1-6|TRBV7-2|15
TGTGCCAGCAGCTCAGTGACAGGGGGTAATTCACCCCTCCACTTT
CASSSVTGGNSPLHF
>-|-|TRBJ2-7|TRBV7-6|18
TGTGCCAGCAGCCTACCCGAACAGGGGACTAGTTTTCCCTACGAGCAGTACTTC
CASSLPEQGTSFPYEQYF
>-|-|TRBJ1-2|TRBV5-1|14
TGCGCCAGCAGCGTAACACAGGGCCGCTATGGCTACACCTTC
CASSVTQGRYGYTF
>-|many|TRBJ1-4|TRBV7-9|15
TGTGCCAGCAGCTTAGGGTACTCAACTAATGAAAAACTGTTTTTT
CASSLGYSTNEKLFF
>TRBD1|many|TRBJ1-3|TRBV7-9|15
TGTGCCAGCAGCCTCAGGGGGCAGGCTGGAAACACCATATATTTT
CASSLRGQAGNTIYF
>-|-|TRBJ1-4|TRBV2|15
TGTGTCAGCAGACAGTTAACTGCAACTAATGAAAAACTGTTTTTT
CVSRQLTATNEKLFF
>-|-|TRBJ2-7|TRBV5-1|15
TGCGCCAGCAGCTTTGAGGCCCCGAGCTCCTACGAGCAGTACTTC
CASSFEAPSSYEQYF
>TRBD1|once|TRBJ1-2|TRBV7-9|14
TGTGCCAGCAGCCCACGACAGGGGGCGCAAGGCTACACCTTC
CASSPRQGAQGYTF
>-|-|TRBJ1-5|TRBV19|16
TGTGCCAGTAGTCTAATGACAGGAGATAGCAATCAGCCCCAGCATTTT
CASSLMTGDSNQPQHF
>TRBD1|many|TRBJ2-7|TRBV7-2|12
TGTGCCAGCAGCCAGGACAGGGTCGAGCAGTACTTC
CASSQDRVEQYF
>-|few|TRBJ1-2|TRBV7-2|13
TGTGCCAGCAGTGCTCTGCACCGCTATGGCTACACCTTC
CASSALHRYGYTF
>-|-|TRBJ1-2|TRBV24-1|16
TGTGCCACCAGTGATTTTGGATCCGTTTCTAACTATGGCTACACCTTC
CATSDFGSVSNYGYTF
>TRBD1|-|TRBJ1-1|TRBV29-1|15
TGCAGCGCAGCCGGGACAGGGGCGATGAACACTGAAGCTTTCTTT
CSAAGTGAMNTEAFF
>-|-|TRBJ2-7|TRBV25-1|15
TGTGCCTGGAGTGTCAGTAAGTGGGGCTGGTACGAGCAGTACTTC
CAWSVSKWGWYEQYF